What follows are 6 T cell receptor beta chains derived from one specimen sequenced in a study of T cells in Graves' hyperthyroidism and ophthalmopathy. Researchers took RNA transcripts and amplified the TCR beta CDR3 regions from them. The TCR CDR3 first-round RT-PCR relied on the HTBI primer set. TCRdb recomputed calls from the multiplex PCR reads with MiXCR, one row per CDR3 protein. The sample comprises hundreds of thousands of distinct CDR3 sequences, 13% to 15% of which are singletons, and 10% rests with the top ten. The sequenced sample was blood. The receptors come from a woman in her late teens or twenties with Graves' hyperthyroidism.

The chain couples TRBV24-1 to TRBJ2-7, with D tentatively TRBD2 (6 bases). The CDR3 contains 14 residues. CDR1 is KGHDR and CDR2 is SFDVKD in the germline V gene. With 5 bases removed from V and 2 bases from J, the gap between germline ends came to 12 bases. CDR3 protein: CATSGGTVPYEQYF. DNA for the CDR3: TGTGCCACCAGTGGCGGGACGGTACCCTACGAGCAGTACTTC.

The sample holds many counts of this clonotype. This rearrangement joins TRBV18 to TRBJ1-1; 8 bases match TRBD1. Germline CDR1 KGHSH, CDR2 LQKENI. This CDR3 region has 17 residues. J gave up 0 bases and V 8 bases, and 14 bases lay outside the gene matches. For the CDR3, the DNA is TGTGCCAGCCTCCTAGGACAGGGCTTATTTTTGAACACTGAAGCTTTCTTT. Translated, it gives CASLLGQGLFLNTEAFF.

This clonotype was seen ten or more times. The rearrangement joins TRBV7-9 to TRBJ2-5; 11 bases map to TRBD2. The CDR3 is 18 residues long. The V gene end was trimmed by 5 bases and the J gene end by 0 bases; junction bases not matched to a gene: 11. In germline, CDR1 is SEHNR, CDR2 FQNEAQ (reference sequence). The CDR3 reads CASSPLGTSGRYQETQYF. CDR3 nucleotides: TGTGCCAGCAGCCCTCTTGGGACTAGCGGACGGTACCAAGAGACCCAGTACTTC.

This clonotype was found a few times. The chain links TRBV29-1 to TRBJ2-4; tentatively, D is TRBD1 or TRBD2 (5 bases each). The CDR3 runs to 16 residues. V was clipped by 0 bases and J by 0 bases, with 12 bases between them. Germline V gene sequence: CDR1 SQVTM, CDR2 ANQGSEA. This CDR3 reads CSVEELGDLAKNIQYF. The CDR3 DNA follows: TGCAGCGTTGAAGAGCTGGGGGATCTAGCCAAAAACATTCAGTACTTC. Full variable domain (remainder filled in from reference TRBV29-1 and TRBJ2-4): SAVISQKPSRDICQRGTSLTIQCQVDSQVTMMFWYRQQPGQSLTLIATANQGSEATYESGFVIDKFPISRPNLTFSTLTVSNMSPEDSSIYLCSVEELGDLAKNIQYFGAGTRLSVL.

As concerns this clonotype: Possible read error: a much larger clone is one base away. The rearrangement joins TRBV28 to TRBJ2-3; possible D gene TRBD2, 6 bases. This CDR3 is 16 amino acids long. The germline V gene has CDR1 MDHEN and CDR2 SYDVKM. The CDR3 coding sequence is TGTGCCAACAGTTCCCTCGCGGGGAGTAAGACAGATACGCAGTATTTT. It translates to CANSSLAGSKTDTQYF.

This clonotype occurred many times. The chain recombines TRBV18 with TRBJ1-2; 9 bases are shared with TRBD1. The CDR3 is made up of 13 amino acids. V gave up 3 bases and J gave up 8 bases; unmatched junction bases: 4. The germline V gene encodes CDR1 KGHSH and CDR2 LQKENI. The CDR3 region is CASSPDRGKGYTF. CDR3 DNA sequence: TGTGCCAGCTCACCGGACAGGGGAAAGGGCTACACCTTC.